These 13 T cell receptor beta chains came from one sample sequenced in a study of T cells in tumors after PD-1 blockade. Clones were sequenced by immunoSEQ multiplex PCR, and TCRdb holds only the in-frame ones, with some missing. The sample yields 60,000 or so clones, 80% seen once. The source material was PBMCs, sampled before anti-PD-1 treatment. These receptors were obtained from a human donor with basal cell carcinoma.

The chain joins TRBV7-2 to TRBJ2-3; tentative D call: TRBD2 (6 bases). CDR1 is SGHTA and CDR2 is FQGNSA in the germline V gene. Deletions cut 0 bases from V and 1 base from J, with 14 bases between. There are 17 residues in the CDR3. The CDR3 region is CASSLALRAGRTDTQYF. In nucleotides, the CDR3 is TGTGCCAGCAGCTTAGCCCTTAGGGCGGGGCGCACAGATACGCAGTATTTT.

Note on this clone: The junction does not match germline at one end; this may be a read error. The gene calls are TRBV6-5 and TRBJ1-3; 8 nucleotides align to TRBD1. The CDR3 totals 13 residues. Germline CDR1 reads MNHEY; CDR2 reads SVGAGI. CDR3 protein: CASRQGSENTIYF. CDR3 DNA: TGTGCCTCAAGACAGGGGTCTGAAAACACCATATATTTT.

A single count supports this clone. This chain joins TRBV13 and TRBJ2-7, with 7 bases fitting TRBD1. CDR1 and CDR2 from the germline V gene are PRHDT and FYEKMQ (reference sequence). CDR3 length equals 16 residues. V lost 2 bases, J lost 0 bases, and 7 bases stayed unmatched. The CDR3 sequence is CASSLKGAKGSYEQYF. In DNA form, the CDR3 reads TGTGCCAGCAGCTTAAAGGGGGCGAAGGGCTCCTACGAGCAGTACTTC.

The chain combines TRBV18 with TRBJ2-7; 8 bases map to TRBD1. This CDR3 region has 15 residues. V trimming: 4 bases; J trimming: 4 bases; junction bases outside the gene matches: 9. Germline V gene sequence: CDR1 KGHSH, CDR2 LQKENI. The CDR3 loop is CASSLGQGSLYEQYF. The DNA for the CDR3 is TGTGCCAGCTCACTCGGACAGGGCTCTTTGTACGAGCAGTACTTC. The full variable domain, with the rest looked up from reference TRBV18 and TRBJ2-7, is NAGVMQNPRHLVRRRGQEARLRCSPMKGHSHVYWYRQLPEEGLKFMVYLQKENIIDESGMPKERFSAEFPKEGPSILRIQQVVRGDSAAYFCASSLGQGSLYEQYFGPGTRLTVT.

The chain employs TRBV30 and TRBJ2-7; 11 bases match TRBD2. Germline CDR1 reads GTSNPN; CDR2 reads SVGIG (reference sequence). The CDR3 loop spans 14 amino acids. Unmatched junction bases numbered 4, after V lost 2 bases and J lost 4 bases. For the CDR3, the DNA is TGTGCCTGGAGTTCGACTAGCGGGGCGTACGAGCAGTACTTC. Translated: CAWSSTSGAYEQYF.

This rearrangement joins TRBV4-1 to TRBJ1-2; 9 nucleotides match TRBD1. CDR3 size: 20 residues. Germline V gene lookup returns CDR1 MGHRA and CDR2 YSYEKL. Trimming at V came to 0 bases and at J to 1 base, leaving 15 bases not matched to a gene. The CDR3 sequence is CASSQDGPGTGRPNNYGYTF. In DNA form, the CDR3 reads TGCGCCAGCAGCCAAGACGGGCCCGGGACAGGGCGACCTAATAACTATGGCTACACCTTC.

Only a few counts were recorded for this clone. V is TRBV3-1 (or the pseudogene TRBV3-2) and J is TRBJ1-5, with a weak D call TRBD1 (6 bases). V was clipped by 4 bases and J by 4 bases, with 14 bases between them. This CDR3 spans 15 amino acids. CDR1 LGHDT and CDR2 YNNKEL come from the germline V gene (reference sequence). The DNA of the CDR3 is TGTGCCAGCAGCCGCACGAGGGGGGTTAATCAGCCCCAGCATTTT. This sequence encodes CASSRTRGVNQPQHF.

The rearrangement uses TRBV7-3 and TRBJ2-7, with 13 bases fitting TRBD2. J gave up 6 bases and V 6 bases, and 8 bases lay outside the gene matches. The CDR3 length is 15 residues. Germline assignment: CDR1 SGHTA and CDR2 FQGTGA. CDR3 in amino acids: CASSVYGTSGVEQYF. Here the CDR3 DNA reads TGTGCCAGCAGTGTCTACGGGACTAGCGGGGTCGAGCAGTACTTC.

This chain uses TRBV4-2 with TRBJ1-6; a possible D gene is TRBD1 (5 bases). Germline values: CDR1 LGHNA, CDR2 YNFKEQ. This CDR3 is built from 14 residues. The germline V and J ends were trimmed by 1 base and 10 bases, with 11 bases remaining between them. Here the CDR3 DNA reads TGTGCCAGCAGCCAAGGGTTTGGGGGGTCACCCCTCCACTTT. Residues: CASSQGFGGSPLHF.

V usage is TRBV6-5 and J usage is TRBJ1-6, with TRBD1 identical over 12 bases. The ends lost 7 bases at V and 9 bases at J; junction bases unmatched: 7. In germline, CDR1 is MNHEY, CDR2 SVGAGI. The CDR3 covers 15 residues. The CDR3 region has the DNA TGTGCCAGCAAAATCCGGGACAGGGGGCCTTCACCCCTCCACTTT. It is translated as CASKIRDRGPSPLHF.

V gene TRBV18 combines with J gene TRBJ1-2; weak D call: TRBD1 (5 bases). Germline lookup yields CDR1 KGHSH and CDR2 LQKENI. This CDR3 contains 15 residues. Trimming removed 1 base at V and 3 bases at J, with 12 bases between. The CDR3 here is CASSPLQGKDYGYTF. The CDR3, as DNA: TGTGCCAGCTCACCACTCCAGGGAAAAGACTATGGCTACACCTTC.

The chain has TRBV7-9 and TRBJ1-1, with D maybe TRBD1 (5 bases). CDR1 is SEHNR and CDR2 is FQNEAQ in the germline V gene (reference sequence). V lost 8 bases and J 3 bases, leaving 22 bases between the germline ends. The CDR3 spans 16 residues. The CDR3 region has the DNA TGTGCCAGCGGGAGACGTTTTTTGGGGGGTGACACTGAAGCTTTCTTT. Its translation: CASGRRFLGGDTEAFF. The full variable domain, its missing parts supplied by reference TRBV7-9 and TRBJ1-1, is DTGVSQNPRHKITKRGQNVTFRCDPISEHNRLYWYRQTLGQGPEFLTYFQNEAQLEKSRLLSDRFSAERPKGSFSTLEIQRTEQGDSAMYLCASGRRFLGGDTEAFFGQGTRLTVV.

CDR3 DNA: TGTGCCAGCAGCTTAAGACCTAGCGGGGCCTCAGGGGATACGCAGTATTTT. Translated, it gives CASSLRPSGASGDTQYF. V usage is TRBV7-3 and J usage is TRBJ2-3; 9 positions agree with TRBD2. Germline CDR1 and CDR2: SGHTA and FQGTGA. The V and J ends lost 1 base and 6 bases, in that order; junction bases with no gene match: 11. The CDR3 consists of 17 residues.